Listed below are T cell receptor beta chains from one sample, sequenced in a study of T cell responses to AZD1222 COVID-19 vaccine. Some clones are missing from TCRdb's copy, which holds only in-frame ones; the method was immunoSEQ multiplex PCR. There are 45,000 to 65,000 clones in the sample; approximately 88% occur only once, and roughly 14% lies in the top ten. The sequencing here drew on peripheral blood, taken on day 0 of AZD1222 vaccination. These receptors were collected from an adult in good health. CDR3s include the opening cysteine and the closing phenylalanine or tryptophan. Fields, in order: clone size, D gene, J gene, V gene, CDR3 protein, CDR3 DNA. The D gene is left open where the match is weak. For some rows the clone size is stated as once, few or many, or as a class when expanded; others skip it.

NA TRBD2 TRBJ2-1 TRBV9 CASSPVGGGPSNEQFF TGTGCCAGCAGCCCAGTCGGGGGAGGGCCCTCTAATGAGCAGTTCTTC
once NA TRBJ2-5 TRBV12-5 CASASGTGQETQYF TGTGCTAGTGCCTCAGGAACAGGACAAGAGACCCAGTACTTC
once TRBD2 TRBJ2-1 TRBV29-1 CSVILAGAGEQFF TGCAGCGTTATTCTAGCGGGAGCGGGTGAGCAGTTCTTC
NA NA TRBJ1-3 TRBV7-9 CASSFLTAGNTIYF TGTGCCAGCAGCTTCTTAACTGCTGGAAACACCATATATTTT
NA TRBD1 TRBJ2-7 TRBV28 CASSLWKTGWHEQYF TGTGCCAGCAGTTTATGGAAGACAGGGTGGCACGAGCAGTACTTC
once TRBD2 TRBJ2-1 TRBV5-5 CASSKLASEYHEQFF TGTGCCAGCAGTAAACTAGCGTCCGAGTACCATGAGCAGTTCTTC
NA TRBD2 TRBJ2-3 TRBV30 CAWSVSLAGGLTDTQYF TGTGCCTGGAGTGTGAGCCTAGCGGGAGGGCTTACAGATACGCAGTATTTT
NA TRBD1 TRBJ1-2 TRBV6-5 CASSYLGTGTYGYTF TGTGCCAGCAGTTACCTCGGGACAGGGACCTATGGCTACACCTTC
NA TRBD1 TRBJ2-7 TRBV2 CASSRDRAYEQYF TGTGCCAGCAGCCGGGACAGAGCCTACGAGCAGTACTTC
NA TRBD2 TRBJ2-1 TRBV7-3 CASSLASGSGSYNEQFF TGTGCCAGCAGCTTAGCCTCGGGGAGCGGGAGCTACAATGAGCAGTTCTTC
NA NA TRBJ1-2 TRBV9 CASRDTARYGYTF TGTGCCAGCAGGGACACCGCTAGATATGGCTACACCTTC
NA TRBD1 TRBJ1-3 TRBV27 CASSRGQDGNTIYF TGTGCCAGCAGTCGAGGACAGGATGGAAACACCATATATTTT
NA NA TRBJ2-2 TRBV29-1 CSVVGDTNTGELFF TGCAGCGTTGTGGGGGACACGAACACCGGGGAGCTGTTTTTT
NA NA TRBJ2-7 TRBV4-2 CASSQEVSGSYEQYF TGTGCCAGCAGCCAAGAAGTTAGCGGCTCCTACGAGCAGTACTTC
NA TRBD2 TRBJ2-7 TRBV5-1 CASSLGGLARESYEQYF TGCGCCAGCAGCTTGGGGGGACTAGCAAGGGAGTCCTACGAGCAGTACTTC
once NA TRBJ1-3 TRBV29-1 CSVLDLDNTIYF TGCAGCGTTTTAGACTTGGACAACACCATATATTTT
NA TRBD2 TRBJ2-7 TRBV11-3 CASSITAGSYEQYF TGTGCCAGCAGCATTACAGCGGGGTCCTACGAGCAGTACTTC
NA NA TRBJ1-4 TRBV7-8 CASSRGWSNEKLFF TGTGCCAGCAGCCGGGGTTGGTCTAATGAAAAACTGTTTTTT
once TRBD1 TRBJ2-5 TRBV5-6 CASSGSGGTGGTETQYF TGTGCCAGCAGCGGATCGGGTGGGACAGGGGGCACAGAGACCCAGTACTTC
few NA TRBJ1-2 TRBV21-1 CASSKGNRGDGYTF TGTGCCAGCAGCAAAGGTAACAGGGGGGATGGCTACACCTTC
NA NA TRBJ1-1 TRBV24-1 CATSDPGQENTEAFF TGTGCCACCAGTGACCCGGGACAAGAGAACACTGAAGCTTTCTTT
NA NA TRBJ1-5 TRBV29-1 CSVERSGYNQPQHF TGCAGCGTTGAAAGGAGCGGCTACAATCAGCCCCAGCATTTT